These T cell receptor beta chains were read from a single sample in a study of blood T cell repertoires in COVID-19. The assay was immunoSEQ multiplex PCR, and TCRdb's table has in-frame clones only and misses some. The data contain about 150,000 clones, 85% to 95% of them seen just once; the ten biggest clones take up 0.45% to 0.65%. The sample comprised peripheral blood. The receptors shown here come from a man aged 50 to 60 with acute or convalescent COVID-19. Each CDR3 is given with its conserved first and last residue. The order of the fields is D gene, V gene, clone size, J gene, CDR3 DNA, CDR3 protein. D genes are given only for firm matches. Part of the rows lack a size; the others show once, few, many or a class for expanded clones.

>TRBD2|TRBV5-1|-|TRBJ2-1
TGCGCCAGCAGCCCTGGACTAGCGGACTACAATGAGCAGTTCTTC
CASSPGLADYNEQFF
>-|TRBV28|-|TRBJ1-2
TGTGCCAGCAGTTTGGGAGCCGGCAACTATGGCTACACCTTC
CASSLGAGNYGYTF
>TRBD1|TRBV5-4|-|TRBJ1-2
TGTGCCAGCAGCATACAGGGGTTCGATGGCTACACCTTC
CASSIQGFDGYTF
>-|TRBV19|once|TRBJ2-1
TGTGCCAGTAGTGCCCGGACTGGACTGGGGAGTGAGCAGTTCTTC
CASSARTGLGSEQFF
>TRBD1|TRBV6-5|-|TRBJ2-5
TGTGCCAGCAGTTACTACAGGGGGCAAGAGACCCAGTACTTC
CASSYYRGQETQYF
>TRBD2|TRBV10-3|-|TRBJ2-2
TGTGCCATACCCAGCGGGGCGAACACCGGGGAGCTGTTTTTT
CAIPSGANTGELFF
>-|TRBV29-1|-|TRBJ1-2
TGCAGCGTTGAAGATGGAAGGAGCGGTTACTATGGCTACACCTTC
CSVEDGRSGYYGYTF
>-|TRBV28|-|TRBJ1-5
TGTGCCAGCAGACTTGACATCTATCAGCCCCAGCATTTT
CASRLDIYQPQHF
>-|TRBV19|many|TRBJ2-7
TGTGCCAGTAGTCGACGCCCGAGCGGGCAATCCTACGAGCAGTACTTC
CASSRRPSGQSYEQYF
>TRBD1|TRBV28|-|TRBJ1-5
TGTGCCAGCAGCGACAGGGGTCAGCCCCAGCATTTT
CASSDRGQPQHF
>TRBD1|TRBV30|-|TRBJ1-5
TGTGCCTGGAAAGGGACAGGTAGCAATCAGCCCCAGCATTTT
CAWKGTGSNQPQHF
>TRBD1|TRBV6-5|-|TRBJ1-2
TGTGCCAGCACAGGGGGCCACGGCTATGGCTACACCTTC
CASTGGHGYGYTF
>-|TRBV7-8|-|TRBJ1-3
TGTGCCAGCAGCTTAGTCGTTGCGAGCTCTGGAAACACCATATATTTT
CASSLVVASSGNTIYF
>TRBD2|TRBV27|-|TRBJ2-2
TGTGCCAGCAGTTTATTCGGCGGGAGAGGTACCGGGGAGCTGTTTTTT
CASSLFGGRGTGELFF
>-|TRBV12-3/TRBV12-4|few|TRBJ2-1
TGTGCCAGCAGTTTTCCGAACGAGAGGGAGCAGTTCTTC
CASSFPNEREQFF